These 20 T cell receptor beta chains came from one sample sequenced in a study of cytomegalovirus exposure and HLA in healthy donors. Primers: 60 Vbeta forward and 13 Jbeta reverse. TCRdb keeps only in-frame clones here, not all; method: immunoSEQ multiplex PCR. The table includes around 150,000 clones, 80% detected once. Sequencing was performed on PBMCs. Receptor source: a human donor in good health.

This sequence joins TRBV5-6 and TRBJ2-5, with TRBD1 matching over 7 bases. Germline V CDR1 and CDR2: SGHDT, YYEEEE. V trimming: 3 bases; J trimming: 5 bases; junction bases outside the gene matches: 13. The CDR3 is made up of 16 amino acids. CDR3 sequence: CASSSRIHRGVETQYF. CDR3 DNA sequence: TGTGCCAGCAGCTCCCGAATTCACAGGGGAGTGGAGACCCAGTACTTC.

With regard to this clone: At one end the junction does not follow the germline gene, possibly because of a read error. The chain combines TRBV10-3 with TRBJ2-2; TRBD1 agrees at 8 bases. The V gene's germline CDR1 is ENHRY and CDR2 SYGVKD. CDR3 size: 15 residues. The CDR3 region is CASSWGTGNTGELFF. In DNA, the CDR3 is TGTGCCAGCAGTTGGGGGACAGGGAACACCGGGGAGCTGTTTTTT.

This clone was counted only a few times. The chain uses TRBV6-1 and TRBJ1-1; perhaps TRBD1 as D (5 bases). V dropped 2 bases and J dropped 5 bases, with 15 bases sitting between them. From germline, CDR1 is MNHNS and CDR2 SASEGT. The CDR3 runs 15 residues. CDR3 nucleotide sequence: TGTGCCAGCAGTGAATCGACCAGGGCCGGGACTGAAGCTTTCTTT. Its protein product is CASSESTRAGTEAFF.

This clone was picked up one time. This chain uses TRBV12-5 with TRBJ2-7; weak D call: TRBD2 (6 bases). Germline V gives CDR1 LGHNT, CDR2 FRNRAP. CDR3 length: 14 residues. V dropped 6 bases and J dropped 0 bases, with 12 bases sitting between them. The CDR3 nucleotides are TGTGCTAGTGGCCTCTCCGGGGGCTCCTACGAGCAGTACTTC. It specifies CASGLSGGSYEQYF.

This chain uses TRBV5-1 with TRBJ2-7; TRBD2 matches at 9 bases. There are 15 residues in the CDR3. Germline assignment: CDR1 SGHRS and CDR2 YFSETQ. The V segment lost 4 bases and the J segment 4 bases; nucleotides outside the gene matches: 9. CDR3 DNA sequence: TGCGCCAGCAGCGTATCCGATAGCGGGGGATACGAGCAGTACTTC. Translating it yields CASSVSDSGGYEQYF.

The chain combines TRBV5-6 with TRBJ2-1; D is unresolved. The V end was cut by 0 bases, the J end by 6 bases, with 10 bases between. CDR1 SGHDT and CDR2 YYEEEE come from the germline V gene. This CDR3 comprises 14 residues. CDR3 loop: CASSLGLARNEQFF. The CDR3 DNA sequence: TGTGCCAGCAGCTTGGGATTAGCTCGCAATGAGCAGTTCTTC. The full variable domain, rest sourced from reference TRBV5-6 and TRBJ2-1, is DAGVTQSPTHLIKTRGQQVTLRCSPKSGHDTVSWYQQALGQGPQFIFQYYEEEERQRGNFPDRFSGHQFPNYSSELNVNALLLGDSALYLCASSLGLARNEQFFGPGTRLTVL.

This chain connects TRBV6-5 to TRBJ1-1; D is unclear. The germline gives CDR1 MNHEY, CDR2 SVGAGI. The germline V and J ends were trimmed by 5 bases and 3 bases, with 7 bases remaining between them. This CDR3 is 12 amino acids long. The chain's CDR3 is CASSDKYTEAFF. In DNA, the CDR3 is TGTGCCAGCAGTGACAAGTACACTGAAGCTTTCTTT.

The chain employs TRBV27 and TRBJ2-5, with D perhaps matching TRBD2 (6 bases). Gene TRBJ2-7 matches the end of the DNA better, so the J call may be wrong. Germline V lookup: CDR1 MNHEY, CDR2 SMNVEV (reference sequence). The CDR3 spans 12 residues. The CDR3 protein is CASSLLGGEQYF. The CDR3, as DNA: TGTGCCAGCAGTTTACTGGGAGGCGAGCAGTACTTC.

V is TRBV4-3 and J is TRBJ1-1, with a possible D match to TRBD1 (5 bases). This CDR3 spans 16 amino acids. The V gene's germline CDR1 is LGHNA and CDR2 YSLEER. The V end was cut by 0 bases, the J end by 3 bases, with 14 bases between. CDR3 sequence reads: CASSQEFAGRDTEAFF. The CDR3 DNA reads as TGCGCCAGCAGCCAAGAGTTCGCAGGGCGCGACACTGAAGCTTTCTTT.

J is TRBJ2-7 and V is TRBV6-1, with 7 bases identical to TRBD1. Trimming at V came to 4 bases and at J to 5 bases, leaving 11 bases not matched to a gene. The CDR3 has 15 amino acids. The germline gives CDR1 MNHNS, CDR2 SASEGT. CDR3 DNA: TGTGCCAGCAGTGGAGAGACAGGGTCATCGCACGAGCAGTACTTC. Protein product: CASSGETGSSHEQYF.

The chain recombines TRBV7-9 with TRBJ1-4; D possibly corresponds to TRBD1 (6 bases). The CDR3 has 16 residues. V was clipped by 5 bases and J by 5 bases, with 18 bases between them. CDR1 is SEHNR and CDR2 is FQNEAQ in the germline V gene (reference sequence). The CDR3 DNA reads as TGTGCCAGCAGCCAATCCCCGGGACAAATAAATGAAAAACTGTTTTTT. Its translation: CASSQSPGQINEKLFF.

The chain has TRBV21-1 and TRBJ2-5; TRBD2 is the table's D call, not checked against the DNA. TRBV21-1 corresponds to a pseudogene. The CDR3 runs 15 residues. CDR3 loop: CASSTRWEGWETQYF. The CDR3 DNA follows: TGTGCCAGCAGCACACGGTGGGAGGGATGGGAGACCCAGTACTTC.

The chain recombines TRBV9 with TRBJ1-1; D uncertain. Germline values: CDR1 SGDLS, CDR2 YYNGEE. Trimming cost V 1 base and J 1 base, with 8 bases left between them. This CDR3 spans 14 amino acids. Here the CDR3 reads CASSVRGRNTEAFF. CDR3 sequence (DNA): TGTGCCAGCAGCGTAAGAGGGCGGAACACTGAAGCTTTCTTT.

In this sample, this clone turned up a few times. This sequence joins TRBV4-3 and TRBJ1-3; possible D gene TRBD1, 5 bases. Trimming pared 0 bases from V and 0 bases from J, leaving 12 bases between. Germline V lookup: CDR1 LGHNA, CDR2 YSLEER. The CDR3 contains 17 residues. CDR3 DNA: TGCGCCAGCAGCCAAGATCAGGACATCCACTCTGGAAACACCATATATTTT. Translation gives CASSQDQDIHSGNTIYF.

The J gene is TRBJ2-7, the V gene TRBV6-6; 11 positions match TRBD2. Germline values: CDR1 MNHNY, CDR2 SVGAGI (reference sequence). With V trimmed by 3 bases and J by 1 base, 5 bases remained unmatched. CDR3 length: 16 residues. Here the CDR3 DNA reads TGTGCCAGCAGTTATTCCGGGACTAGCGGTTCCTACGAGCAGTACTTC. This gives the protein CASSYSGTSGSYEQYF.

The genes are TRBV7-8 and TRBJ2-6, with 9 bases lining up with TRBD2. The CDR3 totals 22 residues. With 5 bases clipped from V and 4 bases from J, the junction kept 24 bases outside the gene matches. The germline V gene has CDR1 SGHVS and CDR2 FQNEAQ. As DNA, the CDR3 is TGTGCCAGCAGCCCCCTAATCCTGTTTAGCGGGGGTTCTCAGGGGGGGGCCAACGTCCTGACTTTC. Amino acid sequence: CASSPLILFSGGSQGGANVLTF.

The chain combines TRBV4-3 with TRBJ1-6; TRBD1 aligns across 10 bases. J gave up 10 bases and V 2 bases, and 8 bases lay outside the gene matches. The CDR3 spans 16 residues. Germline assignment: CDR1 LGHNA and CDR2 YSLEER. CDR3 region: CASSQISGTGVSPLHF. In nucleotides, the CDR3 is TGCGCCAGCAGCCAAATTAGCGGGACAGGGGTCTCACCCCTCCACTTT.

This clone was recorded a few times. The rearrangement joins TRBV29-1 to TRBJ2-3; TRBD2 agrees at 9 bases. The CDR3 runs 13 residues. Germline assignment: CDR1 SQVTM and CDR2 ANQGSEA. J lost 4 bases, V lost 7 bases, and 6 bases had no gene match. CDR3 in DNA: TGCAGCGCCGGGACTAGCTCATCAGATACGCAGTATTTT. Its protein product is CSAGTSSSDTQYF.

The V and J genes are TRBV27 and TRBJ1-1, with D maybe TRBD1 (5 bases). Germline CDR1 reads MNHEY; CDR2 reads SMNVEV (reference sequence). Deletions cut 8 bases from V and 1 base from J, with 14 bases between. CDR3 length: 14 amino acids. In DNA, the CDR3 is TGTGCCAGCTTTCCGGGGGGTAGGAACACTGAAGCTTTCTTT. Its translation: CASFPGGRNTEAFF.

The CDR3 DNA reads as TGTGCCAGCAGCCCCGGACTAGCTCAAGAGACCCAGTACTTC. It encodes CASSPGLAQETQYF. The gene calls are TRBV5-4 and TRBJ2-5; TRBD2 agrees at 8 bases. V was pared by 4 bases and J by 2 bases, with 4 bases of the junction left unmatched. Germline V gene data show CDR1 as SGHNT and CDR2 as YYREEE (reference sequence). The CDR3 consists of 14 residues.